One and the same sample provided the 3 T cell receptor beta chains below, sequenced in a study of T cells after yellow fever vaccination. TCRdb re-called the 5' RACE reads with MiXCR, one entry per CDR3 protein. This table holds roughly 120,000 distinct CDR3 sequences, about 7.8% found once. Sequenced material: CD4+ T cells sorted from PBMCs, taken about 41 days after the first yellow fever vaccination. The receptors originated from a man between 18 and 29 years old who received the YFV17D yellow fever vaccine.

This clonotype was detected many times. The chain carries TRBV10-3 and TRBJ1-5; tentative D call: TRBD1 (5 bases). This CDR3 contains 17 residues. The V and J ends lost 5 bases and 2 bases respectively, with 19 bases between them. Germline V CDR1 and CDR2: ENHRY, SYGVKD. The CDR3 region has the DNA TGTGCCATCAGTCCTCCCCCCCGAGGGGACGGCAATCAGCCCCAGCATTTT. Translation gives CAISPPPRGDGNQPQHF.

Ten or more counts support this clonotype. The chain joins TRBV10-3 to TRBJ2-1; D is perhaps TRBD2 (6 bases). CDR1 and CDR2 (germline): ENHRY, SYGVKD. Trimming took off 6 bases at V and 0 bases at J, with 12 bases between the two ends. This CDR3 is built from 15 residues. Here the CDR3 reads CAISSGTYSYNEQFF. The CDR3 DNA reads TGTGCCATCAGCTCTGGGACTTACTCCTACAATGAGCAGTTCTTC.

Points on this clonotype: A much larger clonotype is one base distant, so this may be a read error. V is TRBV15 and J is TRBJ1-6, with D unclear. With 1 base removed from V and 10 bases from J, the gap between germline ends came to 14 bases. CDR1 is LNHNV and CDR2 is YYDKDF in the germline V gene (reference sequence). There are 15 residues in the CDR3. The CDR3 sequence is CATSRVAVPRSPLHF. CDR3 DNA sequence: TGTGCCACCAGCAGAGTGGCCGTCCCCCGGTCACCCCTCCACTTT.